This passage covers 15 T cell receptor beta chains from one sample sequenced in a study of identical twins. TCRdb called the 5' RACE reads again in MiXCR, with one record for every CDR3 protein. The repertoire holds approximately 630,000 distinct CDR3 sequences, with under 8.5% as singletons. The same sample was also studied in work on yellow fever vaccine responses in identical twins.

Material: PBMCs. These receptors were collected from a woman between 18 and 30 years old in good health.

This clonotype has only a few counts. V and J are TRBV5-1 and TRBJ1-5; no definite D call. Trimming left V 5 bases short and J 1 base short, with 7 bases between. This CDR3 is built from 13 residues. The V gene's germline CDR1 is SGHRS and CDR2 YFSETQ. The CDR3 coding sequence is TGCGCCAGCAGACAGAGCAGCAATCAGCCCCAGCATTTT. Protein product: CASRQSSNQPQHF.

The rearrangement links TRBV12-3 or TRBV12-4 to TRBJ1-1; TRBD1 is a possible D gene (5 bases). V dropped 7 bases and J dropped 4 bases, with 22 bases sitting between them. The CDR3 totals 16 residues. The DNA for the CDR3 is TGTGCCAGCACCCCGGGAGGTAGGGGTGGGACCACTGAAGCTTTCTTT. Residues: CASTPGGRGGTTEAFF.

The V call is TRBV10-3, the J call TRBJ2-7; D gene ambiguous. The CDR3 consists of 14 residues. Trimming removed 0 bases at V and 1 base at J, with 7 bases between. CDR1 is ENHRY, CDR2 SYGVKD, per germline. The CDR3 DNA sequence: TGTGCCATCAGTGAGTCAACAGCATCCTACGAGCAGTACTTC. Protein product: CAISESTASYEQYF.

The chain carries TRBV20-1 and TRBJ2-7; 11 positions agree with TRBD2. In germline, CDR1 is DFQATT, CDR2 SNEGSKA (reference sequence). The CDR3 covers 13 residues. Losses at the gene ends were 5 bases for V and 6 bases for J; bases not matched to a gene: 6. The DNA for the CDR3 is TGCAGTGCTGCTACTAGCGGGAGATCCGAGCAGTACTTC. Translating gives CSAATSGRSEQYF.

This clonotype was seen ten or more times. The V gene is TRBV15, the J gene TRBJ2-3; TRBD2 aligns across 8 bases. After removal of 5 bases from V and 2 bases from J, the junction contained 6 bases not matched to a gene. The CDR3 runs to 15 residues. The germline CDR1 and CDR2 sequences are LNHNV and YYDKDF (reference sequence). CDR3 in DNA: TGTGCCACCAGCCCCGGGACTAGAAACACAGATACGCAGTATTTT. It specifies CATSPGTRNTDTQYF.

The rearrangement uses TRBV24-1 and TRBJ1-1; D ambiguous. The V end was cut by 5 bases, the J end by 3 bases, with 9 bases between. The germline V gene encodes CDR1 KGHDR and CDR2 SFDVKD. This CDR3 region has 13 residues. The CDR3 DNA follows: TGTGCCACCAGTGGCGGGTCCTACACTGAAGCTTTCTTT. Amino acid sequence: CATSGGSYTEAFF.

The chain joins TRBV2 to TRBJ2-1, with a weak D call TRBD2 (6 bases). The ends were cut back, 5 bases at V and 8 bases at J, with 22 bases in the middle. Germline V gives CDR1 SNHLY, CDR2 FYNNEI. The CDR3 sequence is 16 residues long. In DNA, the CDR3 is TGTGCCAGCAGTCAGGAGGGACCTACAATGGTCTATGAGCAGTTCTTC. Its protein is CASSQEGPTMVYEQFF.

This clonotype has just a few counts. The chain couples TRBV29-1 to TRBJ2-7; possibly TRBD1 for D (5 bases). V lost 1 base and J lost 2, with 9 bases in between. The CDR3 consists of 13 residues. The V gene's germline CDR1 is SQVTM and CDR2 ANQGSEA. CDR3 DNA: TGCAGCGTTGAAGGCGCCAGGGCCTACGAGCAGTACTTC. Translation: CSVEGARAYEQYF.

There are many counts of this clonotype. V and J are TRBV24-1 and TRBJ2-1; D not resolved. The germline V gene has CDR1 KGHDR and CDR2 SFDVKD. The V gene lost 9 bases and the J gene lost 6 bases, with 20 bases spanning the gap. The CDR3 has 15 amino acids. Written as DNA, the CDR3 is TGTGCCACCCGACAAATCCCTAGTCAGGCCAATGAGCAGTTCTTC. Translated: CATRQIPSQANEQFF.

This chain connects TRBV7-6 to TRBJ2-3, with 9 bases matching TRBD2. With V trimmed by 7 bases and J by 7 bases, 12 bases remained unmatched. Germline V CDR1 and CDR2: SGHVS, FNYEAQ. The CDR3 has 15 amino acids. The CDR3 spells CASTKAGGPMNTQYF. The CDR3 coding sequence is TGTGCCAGCACCAAAGCGGGAGGCCCCATGAATACGCAGTATTTT. The variable domain in full, with the rest retrieved from reference TRBV7-6 and TRBJ2-3, is GAGVSQSPRYKVTKRGQDVALRCDPISGHVSLYWYRQALGQGPEFLTYFNYEAQQDKSGLPNDRFSAERPEGSISTLTIQRTEQRDSAMYRCASTKAGGPMNTQYFGPGTRLTVL.

This clonotype was detected a few times. J is TRBJ1-1 and V is TRBV7-9, with D uncertain. Germline-derived CDR1 and CDR2 are SEHNR and FQNEAQ (reference sequence). The ends were cut back, 2 bases at V and 4 bases at J, with 14 bases in the middle. The CDR3 is 15 amino acids. CDR3 nucleotides: TGTGCCAGCAGCTTATCCCCGGGGTTTGTCACTGAAGCTTTCTTT. Its protein is CASSLSPGFVTEAFF.

The V call is TRBV7-9, the J call TRBJ2-3, with D possibly matching TRBD2 (5 bases). The CDR3 spans 15 residues. With 5 bases removed from V and 1 base from J, the gap between germline ends came to 13 bases. CDR1 and CDR2 from the germline V gene are SEHNR and FQNEAQ (reference sequence). The CDR3 region has the DNA TGTGCCAGCAGCAACGTCAACGGGGGCACAGATACGCAGTATTTT. As protein: CASSNVNGGTDTQYF.

This clonotype came up a few times. The chain couples TRBV28 to TRBJ2-7; 13 bases match TRBD2. V dropped 5 bases and J dropped 4; count of bases not matched to a gene: 5. The CDR3 is 15 residues long. The germline V gene encodes CDR1 MDHEN and CDR2 SYDVKM. DNA of the CDR3: TGTGCCAGCAGTCGCGGACTAGCGGGGGCATACGAGCAGTACGTC. It is translated as CASSRGLAGAYEQYV.

This clonotype was counted only a few times. The rearrangement links TRBV5-1 to TRBJ1-1, with D perhaps TRBD1 (5 bases). Trimming stripped 0 bases from V and 0 bases from J, with 12 bases between. This CDR3 has 16 amino acids. Germline lookup yields CDR1 SGHRS and CDR2 YFSETQ. The CDR3 nucleotides read TGCGCCAGCAGCTTGGGGGGTTGGGGCGTGAACACTGAAGCTTTCTTT. It encodes CASSLGGWGVNTEAFF.

The rearrangement uses TRBV20-1 and TRBJ2-7, with D possibly being TRBD2 (6 bases). The V gene's germline CDR1 is DFQATT and CDR2 SNEGSKA (reference sequence). The CDR3 totals 16 residues. Between the trimmed V and J ends, which lost 2 bases and 0 bases, there was a span of 17 bases. CDR3 bases: TGCAGTGCTAGAAGCGGCGAGAGCGGGCACTCCTACGAGCAGTACTTC. Amino acids: CSARSGESGHSYEQYF.